Detailed here is one T cell receptor (beta chain). This clonotype was counted between two and nine times. The clone's antigen remains unknown. Just one base apart from a much larger clone, this may be a read error. These data are taken from a study of T-cell memory formation after mild COVID-19 (dated by TCRdb to about 2021). In the study overall: Most TCR sequence clusters were specific to one of the two donors. T-cell clones expanding and contracting after mild COVID-19 in a couple of donors were tracked by longitudinal TCRalpha and TCRbeta repertoire sequencing. The cohort was made up of two young adult volunteers, one female and one male, who were previously healthy.

The instrument given in TCRdb is Illumina NovaSeq 6000. Using 5'RACE with constant-segment primers, TCRalpha and TCRbeta cDNA libraries were constructed, with sample barcodes and unique molecular identifiers added in the process. Trizol reagent was used to extract RNA from every sample. Library amplification was performed in two PCR steps, and a second sample barcode and Illumina TruSeq adapters were introduced in the second step. Sequencing of the libraries was done on an Illumina NovaSeq, producing 2 x 150 bp paired-end reads. The paper's processing steps were these. With migec v1.2.7, reads were demultiplexed and then collapsed into UMI-guided consensus sequences. Using mixcr v2.1.11, UMI consensuses were aligned to TRA and TRB V and J templates and then assembled into clonotypes. A clonotype was counted as expanded or contracted only if both edgeR and NoisET called the change significant, with noise models trained on biological replicates. edgeR calls used a false discovery rate-adjusted p below 0.01 and a log2 fold-change threshold of 1. As an exploratory analysis of dynamics, max-normalized trajectories of the 1000 most abundant clonotypes were examined with PCA combined with hierarchical clustering. Separately sequenced CD4+ and CD8+ repertoires were used to assign a CD4 or CD8 phenotype to each responding clone. TCRdb reworked the public reads: Q25 trimming with fastp, MiXCR clone assembly, productive beta chains retained. Under each unique CDR3 protein, matching rows form one entry showing the most common genes and DNA. Here the V and J calls rest on TCRdb's processing, not on the authors' analysis. This sample lists hundreds of thousands of distinct CDR3 sequences; 20% to 25% were detected once. The ten largest clonotypes hold roughly 9.7% of the sample.

Trimming at the junction amounts to 5 bases on V and 4 bases on J, and the germline ends lie 8 bases apart. The germline V gene (reference sequence) gives CDR1 as SEHNR and CDR2 as FQNEAQ. Including cysteine and phenylalanine, the CDR3 has 12 amino acids. Only CDR3 DNA is held: 36 bases, read in frame from base 1. The full study reports these points: Only a couple of mild cases were covered in the study, and larger cohorts including severe cases with pre-infection samples were considered necessary. Some responding clones were detected in pre-infection memory, suggesting pre-existing cross-reactive memory T cells joined the SARS-CoV-2 response. Clones that contracted from day 15 to 85 showed balanced CD4/CD8 phenotypes, whereas a second wave of clones that expanded from day 15 to 37 leaned towards CD4+. SARS-CoV-2 specificity of the second-wave clones peaking on day 37 was not confirmed. Contracting CD4+ clones were located mainly in the CM and EM memory subsets, whereas CD8+ clones were found to be enriched in EMRA.

Ficoll-Paque density gradient centrifugation was used to isolate PBMCs. The sequenced material came from PBMCs or a T cell subset sorted from them (not recorded which). The chain is encoded by TRBV7-9 joined to TRBJ1-1; TRBD1 is a weak D gene call, 5 bases matching. The TCR was taken from an adult woman who had mild COVID-19 (a few samples of this study predate the infection). The sample titles of this study are shuffled in the database, so cell type and time point are left out; the donor was told from shared clones. The CDR3 has the sequence CASSVQGTEAFF. The DNA sequence is as follows: TGTGCCAGCAGCGTTCAGGGCACTGAAGCTTTCTTT.